This TCR beta chain was recovered during a study of graft-versus-host responses after intestinal transplantation. Study-level information: Tacrolimus and steroids were given for around 3 years to all recipients after anti-thymocyte globulin induction. Notes on the study in general: The recipient marrow held GvH clones, and some of them showed up first in ileum or blood. Early post-transplant falls in HvG clones accompanied the peak levels of circulating GvH clones. Some patients had graft-donor T cell macrochimerism. In their allografts, the ratios of graft-versus-host to host-versus-graft T cell clones were high.

The CDR3 extends over 15 amino acids. CDR1 and CDR2 from the germline V gene are MNHEY and SVGAGI. Trimming shortened V by 2 bases and J by 5 bases, and 13 bases separated the two germline ends. Concerning this clone: What it binds is not known.

The data were produced by immunoSEQ multiplex PCR, yet TCRdb's version contains in-frame clones alone and is incomplete. The sample holds just over 70,000 clones, 84% seen once. V gene TRBV6-5 combines with J gene TRBJ2-1, with D maybe TRBD1 (5 bases). The sequence was obtained from a human donor who was the organ donor for an intestinal transplant. Material: unstimulated CD4+ T cells sorted from spleen or lymph node cells, obtained before transplant. The CDR3 reads CASSYGSGLDNEQFF. CDR3 DNA: TGTGCCAGCAGTTACGGGTCAGGGTTGGACAATGAGCAGTTCTTC.